These 17 T cell receptor beta chains originate from one sample sequenced in a study of blood T cell repertoires in COVID-19. Method: immunoSEQ multiplex PCR; TCRdb's copy keeps in-frame clones and lacks some. The sample records around 80,000 clones, approximately 78% being singletons. Input material: peripheral blood. The receptor source for this set is a man in his 60s with acute or convalescent COVID-19.

V and J are TRBV10-3 and TRBJ2-2, with D maybe TRBD2 (6 bases). This CDR3 has 13 residues. The ends were cut back, 10 bases at V and 5 bases at J, with 14 bases in the middle. CDR1 and CDR2 (germline): ENHRY, SYGVKD. CDR3 region: CANRDSTTGELFF. The CDR3 nucleotides read TGTGCCAACCGGGACTCGACAACCGGGGAGCTGTTTTTT.

This chain connects TRBV15 to TRBJ2-1, with a tentative D call TRBD2 (6 bases). CDR1 is LNHNV and CDR2 is YYDKDF in the germline V gene (reference sequence). This CDR3 spans 15 amino acids. V lost 0 bases, J lost 4 bases, and 10 bases lay in between. CDR3 sequence reads: CATSRDSGSYNEQFF. CDR3 nucleotide sequence: TGTGCCACCAGCAGAGACAGCGGGTCTTACAATGAGCAGTTCTTC.

The rearrangement uses TRBV21-1 and TRBJ2-7; the table names TRBD1, a call not compared with the DNA. TRBV21-1 is flagged as a pseudogene. The CDR3 consists of 12 residues. CDR3 loop: CASRTGNYEQYF. The CDR3 region has the DNA TGTGCCAGCCGGACAGGGAACTACGAGCAGTACTTC.

V is TRBV19 and J is TRBJ2-7, with a tentative D call TRBD2 (5 bases). The CDR3 has 14 residues. The germline gives CDR1 LNHDA, CDR2 SQIVND (reference sequence). Trimming took 5 bases from V and 4 from J, leaving 15 bases between them. CDR3 region: CASSWKIATYEQYF. For the CDR3, the DNA is TGTGCCAGTAGTTGGAAGATAGCGACTTACGAGCAGTACTTC.

The CDR3 region is CASSLSRGIETQYF. The CDR3 bases are TGTGCCAGCAGTTTATCGAGGGGGATCGAGACCCAGTACTTC. This chain uses TRBV27 with TRBJ2-5, with a weak D call TRBD1 (6 bases). Germline V gene lookup returns CDR1 MNHEY and CDR2 SMNVEV (reference sequence). This CDR3 has 14 residues. The V and J ends lost 0 bases and 5 bases respectively, with 10 bases between them.

For the CDR3, the DNA is TGTGCCAGCAGTTTAAAGGGTTGGGGCCCCAACTATGGCTACACCTTC. Translating it yields CASSLKGWGPNYGYTF. V and J are TRBV27 and TRBJ1-2; D might be TRBD1 (5 bases). The CDR3 has 16 residues. Per the germline V gene, CDR1 is MNHEY and CDR2 is SMNVEV (reference sequence). Trimming pared 2 bases from V and 2 bases from J, leaving 15 bases between.

The J gene is TRBJ2-3, the V gene TRBV9; TRBD2 might be the D (7 bases). The V and J ends lost 2 bases and 2 bases respectively, with 18 bases between them. In germline, CDR1 is SGDLS, CDR2 YYNGEE. This CDR3 has 17 amino acids. DNA of the CDR3: TGTGCCAGCAGCGTCCGGGGGGACAACACTCTCACAGATACGCAGTATTTT. It yields the protein CASSVRGDNTLTDTQYF.

The chain is built from TRBV18 and TRBJ1-3, with D maybe TRBD1 (5 bases). Germline V gives CDR1 KGHSH, CDR2 LQKENI. Trimming removed 3 bases from V and 0 bases from J, with 12 bases in between. CDR3 length: 16 residues. CDR3 residues: CASSPGDWSSGNTIYF. CDR3 nucleotides: TGTGCCAGCTCACCTGGGGACTGGAGCTCTGGAAACACCATATATTTT.

V usage is TRBV5-6 and J usage is TRBJ2-1; 9 bases map to TRBD1. This CDR3 is 16 amino acids long. Unmatched junction bases numbered 5, after V lost 4 bases and J lost 0 bases. CDR1 is SGHDT, CDR2 YYEEEE, per germline. CDR3 in amino acids: CASSPGTGSSYNEQFF. CDR3 DNA sequence: TGTGCCAGCAGCCCTGGGACAGGGAGCTCCTACAATGAGCAGTTCTTC.

The CDR3 DNA follows: TGTGCCACCAGTGATTTTTCGGCAGGGAAAGAGACCCAGTACTTC. The encoded protein is CATSDFSAGKETQYF. This chain joins TRBV24-1 and TRBJ2-5, with D possibly matching TRBD1 (5 bases). Trimming took off 1 base at V and 3 bases at J, with 11 bases between the two ends. Looked up from germline, CDR1 is KGHDR and CDR2 is SFDVKD. The CDR3 contains 15 residues.

V usage is TRBV5-1 and J usage is TRBJ1-2; D ambiguous. Germline V CDR1 and CDR2: SGHRS, YFSETQ. The V end was cut by 1 base, the J end by 0 bases, with 7 bases between. CDR3 size: 14 residues. The CDR3 reads CASSLSGSNYGYTF. The CDR3 bases are TGCGCCAGCAGCTTGAGCGGGTCTAACTATGGCTACACCTTC.

CDR3 sequence: CASTQGAANEKLFF. For the CDR3, the DNA is TGCGCCAGCACTCAGGGGGCTGCTAATGAAAAACTGTTTTTT. The chain is built from TRBV5-1 and TRBJ1-4, with TRBD1 matching 8 bases. The CDR3 spans 14 residues. The germline gives CDR1 SGHRS, CDR2 YFSETQ. Trimming took 6 bases from V and 3 from J; bases not matched to a gene: 4.

This chain joins TRBV27 and TRBJ1-1; TRBD1 agrees at 7 bases. Germline loops: CDR1 MNHEY, CDR2 SMNVEV (reference sequence). The V and J ends lost 2 bases and 1 base, in that order; junction bases with no gene match: 4. This CDR3 contains 15 residues. The CDR3 DNA is TGTGCCAGCAGTTTAGAGAGGGGGCCGAACACTGAAGCTTTCTTT. It is translated as CASSLERGPNTEAFF.

V and J are TRBV7-2 and TRBJ1-4; 10 positions agree with TRBD1. The V gene's germline CDR1 is SGHTA and CDR2 FQGNSA. The CDR3 covers 15 residues. Trimming removed 3 bases from V and 6 bases from J; junction bases left unmatched: 4. CDR3 in amino acids: CASSLPGQGYEKLFF. DNA of the CDR3: TGTGCCAGCAGCTTGCCGGGACAGGGGTATGAAAAACTGTTTTTT.

The V gene is TRBV5-6, the J gene TRBJ2-7; TRBD1 matches at 11 bases. This CDR3 contains 16 residues. Germline CDR1 is SGHDT and CDR2 is YYEEEE. Trimming at V came to 7 bases and at J to 1 base, leaving 10 bases not matched to a gene. The chain's CDR3 is CASWGQGVPWSYEQYF. CDR3 coding DNA: TGTGCCAGCTGGGGACAGGGGGTCCCGTGGTCCTACGAGCAGTACTTC.

This clone was seen only once. V usage is TRBV18 and J usage is TRBJ2-6, with TRBD1 identical over 7 bases. The CDR3 length is 17 residues. The V segment lost 1 base and the J segment 0 bases; nucleotides outside the gene matches: 3. Germline lookup yields CDR1 KGHSH and CDR2 LQKENI. The CDR3 bases are TGTGCCAGCTCACCACAGGGGGCATTCTCTGGGGCCAACGTCCTGACTTTC. This translates into CASSPQGAFSGANVLTF.

The rearrangement links TRBV18 to TRBJ1-6, with 8 nucleotides matching TRBD1. The V gene's germline CDR1 is KGHSH and CDR2 LQKENI. This CDR3 is built from 14 residues. V was clipped by 7 bases and J by 5 bases; unmatched bases: 4. The CDR3 region has the DNA TGTGCCAGCTTAGTGGGACAGGATAATTCACCCCTCCACTTT. Amino acid sequence: CASLVGQDNSPLHF.